Below, 27 T cell receptor beta chains from the same sample are listed, as sequenced in a study of early T cells in non-severe SARS-CoV-2 infection. In TCRdb, the 5' RACE reads were re-called with MiXCR into one record per CDR3 protein. The sample has approximately 100,000 distinct CDR3 sequences; approximately 17% are singletons. Sequencing was performed on whole blood. These receptors originate from an adult who was a healthcare worker with PCR-confirmed SARS-CoV-2 infection or an uninfected control (not recorded which).

This clonotype came up a few times. The chain joins TRBV7-2 to TRBJ2-7; 7 bases match TRBD2. The germline gives CDR1 SGHTA, CDR2 FQGNSA. The V gene end was trimmed by 5 bases and the J gene end by 4 bases; junction bases not matched to a gene: 8. CDR3 length: 14 amino acids. The DNA for the CDR3 is TGTGCCAGCAGCCCCCGGCAGGGAGGGTACGAGCAGTACTTC. It translates to CASSPRQGGYEQYF.

This clonotype was seen only a few times. V is TRBV29-1 and J is TRBJ2-7, with D unresolved. The CDR3 is 14 residues long. The germline gives CDR1 SQVTM, CDR2 ANQGSEA. V dropped 4 bases and J dropped 0 bases, with 13 bases sitting between them. CDR3 region: CSVGPVDPSYEQYF. The CDR3 region has the DNA TGCAGCGTTGGGCCAGTGGACCCCTCCTACGAGCAGTACTTC.

This clonotype was counted a few times. V gene TRBV25-1 combines with J gene TRBJ1-4; the D gene is possibly TRBD1 (6 bases). Germline V gene sequence: CDR1 MGHDK, CDR2 SYGVNS. This CDR3 has 15 amino acids. Trimming shortened V by 5 bases and J by 8 bases, and 18 bases separated the two germline ends. DNA for the CDR3: TGTGCCAGCAGTATTCCAGGGGAGGTGCGGGAAAAACTGTTTTTT. Its protein is CASSIPGEVREKLFF.

The genes are TRBV27 and TRBJ1-5; TRBD1 is a possible D gene (6 bases). The CDR3 is made up of 14 amino acids. CDR1 and CDR2 from the germline V gene are MNHEY and SMNVEV (reference sequence). Trimming cost V 5 bases and J 7 bases, with 15 bases left between them. The CDR3 protein is CASSPGQLGQPQHF. The CDR3 DNA reads TGTGCCAGCAGTCCTGGACAGTTGGGACAGCCCCAGCATTTT.

The chain combines TRBV28 with TRBJ2-7, with 8 bases fitting TRBD1. This CDR3 region has 15 residues. J lost 0 bases, V lost 6 bases, and 7 bases had no gene match. Germline CDR1 and CDR2: MDHEN and SYDVKM. CDR3 in amino acids: CASSLRDRFSYEQYF. The CDR3 DNA sequence: TGTGCCAGCAGCCTGAGGGACAGGTTCTCCTACGAGCAGTACTTC.

The chain employs TRBV3-1 and TRBJ2-5; TRBD1 matches at 7 bases. J was trimmed by 3 bases and V by 4 bases; bases with no gene match: 11. The germline V gene has CDR1 LGHDT and CDR2 YNNKEL (reference sequence). The CDR3 contains 16 residues. The CDR3 loop reads CASSRNIDRVEETQYF. As DNA, the CDR3 is TGTGCCAGCAGCCGTAATATTGACAGGGTGGAAGAGACCCAGTACTTC.

The genes are TRBV28 and TRBJ2-5, with TRBD1 matching over 10 bases. Germline CDR1 reads MDHEN; CDR2 reads SYDVKM. The CDR3 extends over 16 amino acids. The V segment lost 5 bases and the J segment 3 bases; nucleotides outside the gene matches: 9. The CDR3 bases are TGTGCCAGCAGTCCCACCGGGACAGGGGTCGAAGAGACCCAGTACTTC. Translation: CASSPTGTGVEETQYF.

This clonotype came up many times. The germline gene is not matched at one end of the junction; a read error may be the cause. This sequence joins TRBV7-7 and TRBJ2-2; D may match TRBD1 or TRBD2 (6 bases each). Germline V gene sequence: CDR1 SSHAT, CDR2 FNYEAQ (reference sequence). This CDR3 has 16 residues. CDR3 sequence (DNA): TGTGCTAGCAGCCATCGGGGGCCCAGAGAGACCGGGGAGCTGTTTTTT. Translating it yields CASSHRGPRETGELFF. Complete variable domain (other parts from reference TRBV7-7 and TRBJ2-2): GAGVSQSPRYKVTKRGQDVTLRCDPISSHATLYWYQQALGQGPEFLTYFNYEAQPDKSGLPSDRFSAERPEGSISTLTIQRTEQRDSAMYRCASSHRGPRETGELFFGEGSRLTVL.

The table lists this clonotype with a few counts. This rearrangement joins TRBV27 to TRBJ2-2; no definite D call. CDR3 length equals 14 residues. Deletions cut 5 bases from V and 4 bases from J, with 11 bases between. In germline, CDR1 is MNHEY, CDR2 SMNVEV (reference sequence). Here the CDR3 reads CASSLDDTTGELFF. CDR3 coding DNA: TGTGCCAGCAGTCTAGACGATACCACCGGGGAGCTGTTTTTT.

The chain joins TRBV11-2 to TRBJ2-7; D tentatively fits TRBD1 or TRBD2 (5 bases each). The CDR3 extends over 18 amino acids. V lost 4 bases and J lost 2, with 24 bases in between. Germline CDR1 and CDR2: SGHAT and FQNNGV. This CDR3 is CASSSRGVQGIGTYEQYF. CDR3 DNA: TGTGCCAGCAGCTCCAGAGGGGTCCAGGGTATAGGGACCTACGAGCAGTACTTC.

This chain links TRBV24-1 with TRBJ2-3, with D perhaps being TRBD1 or TRBD2 (6 bases each). The germline V and J ends were trimmed by 3 bases and 3 bases, with 15 bases remaining between them. CDR1 and CDR2 (germline): KGHDR, SFDVKD. CDR3 size: 16 residues. CDR3 amino acids: CATSDPHRRGTDTQYF. The CDR3 DNA follows: TGTGCCACCAGTGATCCCCACCGGAGGGGGACAGATACGCAGTATTTT.

This clonotype was seen a few times. This chain uses TRBV10-1 with TRBJ2-1, with a possible D match to TRBD2 (6 bases). The CDR3 loop spans 15 amino acids. Germline V gene data show CDR1 as WNHNN and CDR2 as SYGVQD (reference sequence). V was clipped by 0 bases and J by 0 bases, with 6 bases between them. The CDR3 sequence: CASSESGSSYNEQFF. The CDR3 bases are TGCGCCAGCAGTGAGTCCGGGAGCTCCTACAATGAGCAGTTCTTC.

The chain employs TRBV29-1 and TRBJ2-1, with 10 bases lining up with TRBD2. CDR3 length equals 14 residues. Germline CDR1 SQVTM, CDR2 ANQGSEA. J was trimmed by 4 bases and V by 4 bases; bases with no gene match: 4. Here the CDR3 reads CSVVRTSGYNEQFF. CDR3 sequence (DNA): TGCAGCGTTGTTAGGACTAGCGGATACAATGAGCAGTTCTTC.

CDR3 coding DNA: TGTGCCAGCAGTTCTAGCGGGAGACCCAATGAGCAGTTCTTC. This gives the protein CASSSSGRPNEQFF. This chain links TRBV6-5 with TRBJ2-1, with TRBD2 matching 10 bases. Losses at the gene ends were 4 bases for V and 6 bases for J; bases not matched to a gene: 3. CDR1 is MNHEY and CDR2 is SVGAGI in the germline V gene. The CDR3 runs to 14 residues.

The V gene is TRBV18, the J gene TRBJ1-6; D uncertain. With 3 bases removed from V and 2 bases from J, the gap between germline ends came to 8 bases. The CDR3 runs to 15 residues. The germline V gene encodes CDR1 KGHSH and CDR2 LQKENI. CDR3 protein: CASSPTQAYNSPLHF. The CDR3 DNA sequence: TGTGCCAGCTCACCGACACAAGCCTATAATTCACCCCTCCACTTT.

The sample holds a few counts of this clonotype. In DNA form, the CDR3 reads TGTGCCAGCAGACCACGACAGGGTCGCAGCTCCTACGAGCAGTACTTC. Its protein product is CASRPRQGRSSYEQYF. The V and J genes are TRBV6-2 or TRBV6-3 and TRBJ2-7, with TRBD1 matching 7 bases. The ends lost 6 bases at V and 0 bases at J; junction bases unmatched: 11. The CDR3 is made up of 16 amino acids. CDR1 MNHEY and CDR2 SVGEGT come from the germline V gene.

This clonotype occurred a few times. V and J are TRBV6-6 and TRBJ1-1; TRBD1 might be the D (5 bases). Trimming left V 0 bases short and J 1 base short, with 9 bases between. CDR1 MNHNY and CDR2 SVGAGI come from the germline V gene (reference sequence). The CDR3 is 15 amino acids. CDR3: CASSYSGGGNTEAFF. CDR3 nucleotide sequence: TGTGCCAGCAGTTACTCTGGCGGGGGGAACACTGAAGCTTTCTTT.

The chain uses TRBV5-6 and TRBJ1-2; D unresolved. This CDR3 is built from 14 residues. The germline V gene encodes CDR1 SGHDT and CDR2 YYEEEE. The V and J ends lost 4 bases and 3 bases respectively, with 13 bases between them. DNA for the CDR3: TGTGCCAGCAGCCCAACGGGAGCCTACTATGGCTACACCTTC. Residues: CASSPTGAYYGYTF.

V and J are TRBV29-1 and TRBJ2-2, with TRBD1 as a possible D gene (7 bases). CDR1 is SQVTM and CDR2 is ANQGSEA in the germline V gene. This CDR3 is 13 amino acids long. V was pared by 4 bases and J by 5 bases, with 11 bases between. The CDR3 DNA is TGCAGCGTTGTCAGGGGGGAAACCGGGGAGCTGTTTTTT. This sequence encodes CSVVRGETGELFF.

V gene TRBV6-1 combines with J gene TRBJ1-4; D gene uncertain. The CDR3 is 12 residues long. V was trimmed by 6 bases and J by 7 bases, leaving 9 bases between them. CDR1 MNHNS and CDR2 SASEGT come from the germline V gene. In DNA form, the CDR3 reads TGTGCCAGCAGCAAGAACGGTGAAAAACTGTTTTTT. Residues: CASSKNGEKLFF.

Only a few counts were recorded for this clonotype. The chain couples TRBV20-1 to TRBJ1-2; D remains unclear. Germline-derived CDR1 and CDR2 are DFQATT and SNEGSKA (reference sequence). CDR3 size: 13 residues. Trimming pared 3 bases from V and 2 bases from J, leaving 10 bases between. CDR3 sequence: CSASSGRNYGYTF. CDR3 coding DNA: TGCAGTGCTAGTTCCGGCAGGAACTATGGCTACACCTTC.

DNA for the CDR3: TGCGCCAGCAGCCAAGTCTTCGGATGGAATGAAAAACTGTTTTTT. Protein: CASSQVFGWNEKLFF. This chain joins TRBV4-3 and TRBJ1-4; D not resolved. V was clipped by 1 base and J by 5 bases, with 11 bases between them. Germline CDR1 is LGHNA and CDR2 is YSLEER. The CDR3 is 15 amino acids.

This clonotype was seen repeatedly, ten times or more. The chain employs TRBV2 and TRBJ1-5; tentatively, D is TRBD1 (6 bases). The germline V gene has CDR1 SNHLY and CDR2 FYNNEI. CDR3 length: 16 amino acids. Trimming shortened V by 6 bases and J by 2 bases, and 17 bases separated the two germline ends. The CDR3, as DNA: TGTGCCAGCAGCCCTGGGGGGGGCTTTGGCAATCAGCCCCAGCATTTT. The encoded protein is CASSPGGGFGNQPQHF.

This clonotype has more than one count but fewer than ten. The chain combines TRBV20-1 with TRBJ2-1; tentatively, D is TRBD2 (6 bases). V gave up 4 bases and J gave up 4 bases, with 14 bases separating them. CDR3 length equals 14 residues. Germline V CDR1 and CDR2: DFQATT, SNEGSKA (reference sequence). For the CDR3, the DNA is TGCAGTGCTACCGGGACTGGGGGATACAATGAGCAGTTCTTC. The encoded protein is CSATGTGGYNEQFF.

This clonotype was detected only a few times. V is TRBV27 and J is TRBJ1-1, with unresolved D. This CDR3 is built from 12 residues. Trimming took off 3 bases at V and 8 bases at J, with 10 bases between the two ends. The germline V gene encodes CDR1 MNHEY and CDR2 SMNVEV (reference sequence). The CDR3 DNA sequence: TGTGCCAGCAGTTTGGGTAATCAGGAAGCTTTCTTT. Its protein is CASSLGNQEAFF.

This clonotype was counted between two and nine times. V and J are TRBV9 and TRBJ2-7; tentative D call: TRBD2 (6 bases). V was pared by 0 bases and J by 1 base, with 8 bases between. CDR1 and CDR2 from the germline V gene are SGDLS and YYNGEE. CDR3 length equals 14 residues. CDR3 nucleotides: TGTGCCAGCAGCGTAGGTAGCGGATCCTACGAGCAGTACTTC. Translating gives CASSVGSGSYEQYF.

This chain links TRBV27 with TRBJ2-7; 13 positions match TRBD2. The CDR3 is 16 amino acids. V was clipped by 4 bases and J by 3 bases; unmatched bases: 6. Germline-derived CDR1 and CDR2 are MNHEY and SMNVEV (reference sequence). The CDR3 loop reads CASSSGLAGRLYEQYF. As DNA, the CDR3 is TGTGCCAGCAGTTCGGGACTAGCGGGGAGGCTCTACGAGCAGTACTTC.